One and the same sample provided the 12 T cell receptor beta chains below, sequenced in a study of T cells in Graves' hyperthyroidism and ophthalmopathy. Using RNA transcripts as the source, TCR beta CDR3 regions were amplified. TCR CDR3 regions were first amplified by RT-PCR with HTBI primers. MiXCR was run by TCRdb on the multiplex PCR reads, yielding one entry per CDR3 protein. This table has roughly 500,000 distinct CDR3 sequences, 22% appearing once. The sample comprised blood. The origin of the receptors is a woman between 65 and 79 years old with Graves' ophthalmopathy.

V gene TRBV10-3 combines with J gene TRBJ2-2; D is unresolved. Trimming shortened V by 3 bases and J by 1 base, and 3 bases separated the two germline ends. Per germline, CDR1 ENHRY and CDR2 SYGVKD. The CDR3 extends over 13 amino acids. The CDR3 bases are TGTGCCATCAGTGACAGGAACACCGGGGAGCTGTTTTTT. Residues: CAISDRNTGELFF.

J is TRBJ2-5 and V is TRBV6-1; 7 bases are a match to TRBD2. CDR3 size: 14 residues. CDR1 is MNHNS and CDR2 is SASEGT in the germline V gene. The junction had 2 bases not matched to a gene; V was cut back by 3 bases and J by 1 base. CDR3 region: CASSDPGGQETQYF. The CDR3 DNA follows: TGTGCCAGCAGTGATCCGGGGGGCCAAGAGACCCAGTACTTC.

The chain links TRBV5-4 to TRBJ2-1; TRBD2 aligns across 13 bases. The V segment lost 0 bases and the J segment 6 bases; nucleotides outside the gene matches: 6. The CDR3 extends over 17 amino acids. The V gene's germline CDR1 is SGHNT and CDR2 YYREEE (reference sequence). CDR3 loop: CASSLARTSGSRNEQFF. The CDR3 DNA sequence: TGTGCCAGCAGCTTGGCCAGGACTAGCGGGAGCCGCAATGAGCAGTTCTTC.

The rearrangement uses TRBV6-1 and TRBJ2-7, with TRBD2 matching 14 bases. The germline gives CDR1 MNHNS, CDR2 SASEGT. With 5 bases clipped from V and 9 bases from J, the junction kept 9 bases outside the gene matches. The CDR3 totals 15 residues. The CDR3 is CASSKPGLAGEGQYF. The CDR3 nucleotides are TGTGCCAGCAGTAAACCGGGACTAGCGGGAGAAGGGCAGTACTTC.

To note about this clonotype: A much larger clone sits a single nucleotide away, making a read error possible. The gene calls are TRBV28 and TRBJ2-5, with 9 bases lining up with TRBD2. The germline CDR1 and CDR2 sequences are MDHEN and SYDVKM. V shed 3 bases, J shed 6 bases, and the junction held 8 bases outside the gene matches. CDR3 size: 15 residues. The CDR3 DNA reads TGTGCCAGCAGTTTTCTGGCGGGAGGGTTCAAGACCCAGTACTTC. This encodes CASSFLAGGFKTQYF.

This clonotype was seen more than once but under ten times. This chain links TRBV6-2 or TRBV6-3 with TRBJ2-5; 14 bases are a match to TRBD2. The length of the CDR3 is 17 residues. Per the germline V gene, CDR1 is MNHEY and CDR2 is SVGEGT. Germline trimming cut 0 bases from V and 5 bases from J; bases unmatched to any gene: 5. The DNA for the CDR3 is TGTGCCAGCAGTTACTCCGCCGGGACTAGCGGGAGTGAGACCCAGTACTTC. Translation gives CASSYSAGTSGSETQYF.

This clonotype was seen a handful of times. This chain uses TRBV7-8 with TRBJ2-5; D may correspond to TRBD1 or TRBD2 (6 bases each). CDR1 and CDR2 from the germline V gene are SGHVS and FQNEAQ. The V gene lost 1 base and the J gene lost 0 bases, with 9 bases spanning the gap. The CDR3 is 15 residues long. The CDR3 reads CASSLVGGYQETQYF. The CDR3 coding sequence is TGTGCCAGCAGCTTAGTAGGGGGGTACCAAGAGACCCAGTACTTC.

The gene calls are TRBV10-3 and TRBJ1-1; D unclear. The CDR3 consists of 12 residues. V lost 6 bases to trimming and J lost 6 bases, with 11 bases between them. Germline V gene sequence: CDR1 ENHRY, CDR2 SYGVKD. The CDR3 protein is CAISLGSSEAFF. In nucleotides, the CDR3 is TGTGCCATCAGCCTCGGGAGTTCTGAAGCTTTCTTT.

This clonotype occurred many times. V and J are TRBV28 and TRBJ1-1; D ambiguous. Germline-derived CDR1 and CDR2 are MDHEN and SYDVKM. The CDR3 has 14 amino acids. The V gene lost 3 bases and the J gene lost 4 bases, with 12 bases spanning the gap. The CDR3 sequence is CASSFGPRGTEAFF. The CDR3 bases are TGTGCCAGCAGTTTCGGACCCCGGGGCACTGAAGCTTTCTTT.

This chain links TRBV5-1 with TRBJ2-7; perhaps TRBD2 as D (6 bases). V lost 9 bases and J 3 bases, leaving 22 bases between the germline ends. Per the germline V gene, CDR1 is SGHRS and CDR2 is YFSETQ. The CDR3 spans 15 residues. The DNA of the CDR3 is TGCGCCACCGCGATCTCGGCGGGGAGAAACTACGAGCAGTACTTC. It specifies CATAISAGRNYEQYF.

This clonotype was found many times. The V and J genes are TRBV28 and TRBJ1-1; D possibly corresponds to TRBD1 (5 bases). The CDR3 consists of 15 residues. Trimming removed 3 bases at V and 0 bases at J, with 11 bases between. CDR1 and CDR2 (germline): MDHEN, SYDVKM. The CDR3 spells CASSFSGGLNTEAFF. The CDR3 bases are TGTGCCAGCAGTTTTTCGGGGGGTTTGAACACTGAAGCTTTCTTT.

V and J are TRBV3-1 and TRBJ1-2; 7 bases map to TRBD1. Germline V CDR1 and CDR2: LGHDT, YNNKEL (reference sequence). After removal of 2 bases from V and 2 bases from J, the junction contained 11 bases not matched to a gene. The CDR3 is 17 amino acids. Written as DNA, the CDR3 is TGTGCCAGCAGCCAACCAGGGGGTATGGGGGTCAACTATGGCTACACCTTC. It is translated as CASSQPGGMGVNYGYTF.